This T cell receptor (beta chain) was captured by sequencing in a study of blood T cell repertoires in COVID-19. As for the study in general: Sources were T cells, B-cell-depleted T cells, or PBMCs; the material itself was cDNA or gDNA.

The V end lost 0 bases, the J end lost 2 bases, and 14 bases lay between the germline ends. The germline V gene has CDR1 LGHNA and CDR2 YNFKEQ. The CDR3 covers 17 residues. In the source study's methods: Estimation of nucleated cell counts was performed using reference gene primer amplification. TCRdb keeps only in-frame clones here, not all; method: immunoSEQ multiplex PCR. The V and J calls and clone size come from that table; D and trimming were worked out from the DNA. The table lists about 140,000 clones, about 87% of them singletons. This sequence originates from a woman between 50 and 59 years old with acute or convalescent COVID-19. The chain recombines TRBV4-2 with TRBJ1-3, with unresolved D. The source material was peripheral blood. The CDR3 here is CASSQELMTLAGNTIYF. The CDR3 DNA sequence: TGTGCCAGCAGCCAAGAGCTCATGACACTAGCTGGAAACACCATATATTTT.